The sequence of this T cell receptor (beta chain) was determined in a study of tissue T cells after allogeneic stem cell transplantation. Study results and limitations: Across patients, clones rarely overlapped, yet motif clusters were shared tissue-specifically. Within patients, tissue anatomy strongly shaped TCR repertoire composition. Sampling depth was limited, and the cohort was small and clinically varied.

Per the germline V gene, CDR1 is KGHPV and CDR2 is FQNQEV (reference sequence). After removal of 6 bases from V and 0 bases from J, the junction contained 5 bases not matched to a gene. This CDR3 spans 15 amino acids. Time point specified: mouse harvest day 14 after allogeneic transplant. Tail vein injection delivered 10^7 T-cell-depleted bone marrow cells and 10^6 splenic CD5+ T cells. TCRdb's copy holds only in-frame clones and misses some; the assay was immunoSEQ multiplex PCR. Here the sample spans fewer than 10,000 clones, around a third being singletons. This clone is medium-sized. Its antigen is still unknown. The gene names given are mouse names. The sequence runs out 1 residue before the end of the CDR3; the remainder is reconstructed from the germline J gene.

Material: skin. The chain recombines TRBV26 with TRBJ1-5; 7 nucleotides match TRBD1. This clonotype was obtained from a female BALB/c mouse given C57BL/6 T cells with graft-versus-host disease after an allogeneic hematopoietic cell transplant. CDR3: CASSRTGYNNQAPLF. CDR3 DNA (partial): TGTGCCAGCAGCAGGACAGGATATAACAACCAGGCTCCGCTT.